The T cell receptor beta chain described here comes from a study of cytomegalovirus exposure and HLA in healthy donors. The table came from immunoSEQ multiplex PCR; TCRdb's copy has only in-frame clones and leaves some out. Of just over 65,000 clones listed, around 97% are singletons. The CDR3 runs 15 residues. CDR1 MDHEN and CDR2 SYDVKM come from the germline V gene. The V segment lost 6 bases and the J segment 3 bases; nucleotides outside the gene matches: 10. The gene calls are TRBV28 and TRBJ2-7, with TRBD1 matching 8 bases. The sequenced sample was PBMCs. The source of this sequence is a woman between 18 and 30 years old in good health and CMV-seropositive. The CDR3: CASRSDRGYFYEQYF. Here the CDR3 DNA reads TGTGCCAGCAGATCCGACAGGGGCTATTTCTACGAGCAGTACTTC.